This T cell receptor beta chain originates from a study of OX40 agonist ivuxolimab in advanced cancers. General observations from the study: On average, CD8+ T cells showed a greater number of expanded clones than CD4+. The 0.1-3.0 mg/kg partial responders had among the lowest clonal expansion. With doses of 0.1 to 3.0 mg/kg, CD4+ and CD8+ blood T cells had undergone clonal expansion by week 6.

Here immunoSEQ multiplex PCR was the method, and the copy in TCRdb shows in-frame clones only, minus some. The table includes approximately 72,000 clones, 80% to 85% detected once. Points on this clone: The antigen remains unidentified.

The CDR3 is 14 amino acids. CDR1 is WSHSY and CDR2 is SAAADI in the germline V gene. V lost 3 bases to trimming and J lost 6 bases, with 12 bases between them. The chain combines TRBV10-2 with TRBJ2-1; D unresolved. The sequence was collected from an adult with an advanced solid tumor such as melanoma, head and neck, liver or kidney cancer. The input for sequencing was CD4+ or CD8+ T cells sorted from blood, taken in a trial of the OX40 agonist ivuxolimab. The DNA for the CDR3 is TGCGCCAGCAGTGACCTGGTATCGGGCAATGAGCAGTTCTTC. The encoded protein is CASSDLVSGNEQFF.